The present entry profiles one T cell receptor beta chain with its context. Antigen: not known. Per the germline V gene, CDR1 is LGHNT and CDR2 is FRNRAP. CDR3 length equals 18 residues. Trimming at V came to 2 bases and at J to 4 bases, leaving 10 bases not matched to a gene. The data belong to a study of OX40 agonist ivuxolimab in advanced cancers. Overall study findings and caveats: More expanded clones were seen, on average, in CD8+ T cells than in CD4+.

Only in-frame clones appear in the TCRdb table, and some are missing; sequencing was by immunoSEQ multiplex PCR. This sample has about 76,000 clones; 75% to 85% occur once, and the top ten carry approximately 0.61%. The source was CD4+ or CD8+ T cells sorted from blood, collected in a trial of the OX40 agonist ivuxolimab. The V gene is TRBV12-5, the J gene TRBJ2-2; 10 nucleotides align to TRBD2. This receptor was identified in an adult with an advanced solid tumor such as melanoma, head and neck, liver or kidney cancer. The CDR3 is CASGLYPGTSEGTGELFF. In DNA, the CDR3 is TGTGCTAGTGGTTTGTATCCCGGGACTAGCGAGGGCACCGGGGAGCTGTTTTTT.